Detailed here is one T cell receptor beta chain. This sample stems from a study of shared clonotypes between healthy human individuals. Profiling relied on immunoSEQ multiplex PCR, and the TCRdb table lists in-frame clones only, not all of them. Found here are about 680,000 clones, 74% of them singletons; the top ten hold about 1.7%. Naive CD45RA+ and memory CD45RA-negative subsets were split from CD4+ cells. The receptor's source is a woman aged 25 to 45 in good health. Sequencing used memory CD4+ T cells sorted from blood. Subset indicated: CD45RA-negative fraction.

Written as DNA, the CDR3 is TGTGCCAGCAGCTTGTTAACTAGCGGCACAGATACGCAGTATTTT. This translates into CASSLLTSGTDTQYF. V usage is TRBV7-9 and J usage is TRBJ2-3, with 7 bases lining up with TRBD2. With V trimmed by 3 bases and J by 1 base, 4 bases remained unmatched. Germline V gives CDR1 SEHNR, CDR2 FQNEAQ (reference sequence). The CDR3 consists of 15 residues.